These 2 T cell receptor beta chains were sequenced from one sample in a study of sequential checkpoint blockade in melanoma. Documented treatment: randomized to nivolumab then ipilimumab (arm A) or the reverse (arm B). Assay: immunoSEQ multiplex PCR; the TCRdb copy retains only in-frame clones and omits some. The data show some 2,100 clones, 20% seen once. The specimen comprised tumor tissue (inferred from file names), sampled from a patient given nivolumab and ipilimumab in sequence. These receptors all stem from a human donor with melanoma.

This clone was counted a few times. This chain uses TRBV19 with TRBJ1-1; D gene unclear. This CDR3 region has 15 residues. Trimming took off 6 bases at V and 7 bases at J, with 21 bases between the two ends. From germline, CDR1 is LNHDA and CDR2 SQIVND (reference sequence). CDR3 sequence: CASSPRVDGEVEAFF. As DNA, the CDR3 is TGTGCCAGTAGCCCGAGAGTGGATGGGGAGGTTGAAGCTTTCTTT.

The chain employs TRBV15 and TRBJ2-5; perhaps D is TRBD1 or TRBD2 (7 bases each). V lost 0 bases and J lost 1, with 12 bases in between. The V gene's germline CDR1 is LNHNV and CDR2 YYDKDF (reference sequence). The CDR3 is made up of 16 amino acids. The CDR3 region has the DNA TGTGCCACCAGCAGAGATCAGGGGGGGAGCCAAGAGACCCAGTACTTC. Translation gives CATSRDQGGSQETQYF.